Detailed here is one TCR beta chain. No antigen is known for it. The data derive from a study of OX40 agonist ivuxolimab in advanced cancers. Study summary: In this cohort, patients received ivuxolimab, an agonistic anti-OX40 (CD134) antibody.

V gave up 6 bases and J gave up 4 bases, with 9 bases separating them. The CDR3 loop spans 12 amino acids. Per the germline V gene, CDR1 is MRHNA and CDR2 is SNTAGT. Only in-frame clones appear in the TCRdb table, and some are missing; sequencing was by immunoSEQ multiplex PCR. The sample includes about 19,000 clones, about 76% of them seen just once. At baseline, cycle 4 day 1, and cycle 7 day 1, blood was sampled. Study results and caveats: CD4+ T cells averaged fewer expanded clones than CD8+ T cells.

This chain uses TRBV6-4 with TRBJ1-1, with unresolved D. This clonotype was sampled from an adult with an advanced solid tumor such as melanoma, head and neck, liver or kidney cancer. The sequencing here drew on CD4+ or CD8+ T cells sorted from blood, taken in a trial of the OX40 agonist ivuxolimab. The CDR3: CASRGEGTEAFF. For the CDR3, the DNA is TGTGCCAGCAGAGGCGAGGGCACTGAAGCTTTCTTT.